This T cell receptor (beta chain) comes out of a study of shared clonotypes between healthy human individuals. Overall study findings and caveats: Richness estimates generally favored naive over memory subsets. Several donors held about 5.1% of naive CD4 clonotypes in common.

As regards this clone: Its target is unknown.

The authors split each subset's genomic DNA evenly across several immunoSEQ plates. The method was immunoSEQ multiplex PCR; TCRdb's version includes in-frame clones alone and lacks a portion of them. The data hold some 1,400,000 clones, with approximately 96% observed a single time. All the donors were Caucasian adults who lived in Nashville, Tennessee. The germline V gene has CDR1 SGHKS and CDR2 YYEKEE (reference sequence). V lost 0 bases, J lost 4 bases, and 7 bases stayed unmatched. The CDR3 covers 16 residues. The specimen sequenced was naive CD4+ T cells sorted from blood. The subset: CD45RA+ positively selected. This receptor was obtained from a man aged 25 to 40 in good health. The rearrangement links TRBV5-5 to TRBJ2-3; 8 bases agree with TRBD1. Here the CDR3 reads CASSLERDRMPDTQYF. CDR3 DNA: TGTGCCAGCAGCTTGGAGAGGGACAGGATGCCAGATACGCAGTATTTT.